Described below is a single T cell receptor (beta chain) sequence and its context. What it binds is unknown. An end of the junction differs from the germline gene, which may be a read error. The assay was immunoSEQ multiplex PCR, and TCRdb's table has in-frame clones only and misses some. In the table there are approximately 49,000 clones, approximately 79% of which are singletons. The entry originates in a study of T cell responses to AZD1222 COVID-19 vaccine. Overall study findings and caveats: The donor cohort was predominantly white British with a female majority, and clonal diversity may have been underestimated. Among those given AZD1222, only five or six were seropositive at baseline. Vaccination with two AZD1222 doses was followed by a rise in Spike-specific TCR breadth and depth. Vaccine-associated CD4 TCRs ranged over spike, dominating at 160-218 and 743-854.

The CDR3 has 10 residues. Germline CDR1 is MDHEN and CDR2 is SYDVKM. This receptor was identified in an adult in good health. The V gene is TRBV28, the J gene TRBJ2-7; 7 nucleotides agree with TRBD1. The source material was peripheral blood, sampled on day 0 of MenACWY control vaccination. This chain's CDR3 is CASSSPGGPF. CDR3 bases: TGTGCCAGCAGTAGCCCAGGGGGTCCTTTC. Looking up the rest from reference TRBV28 and TRBJ2-7 gives the full variable domain: DVKVTQSSRYLVKRTGEKVFLECVQDMDHENMFWYRQDPGLGLRLIYFSYDVKMKEKGDIPEGYSVSREKKERFSLILESASTNQTSMYLCASSSPGGPFGPGTRLTVT.